The next 28 T cell receptor beta chains were all read from a single sample in a study of blood T cell repertoires in COVID-19 (dated by TCRdb to 2019 to 2021). Receptor amplification or capture employed the immunoSEQ multiplex PCR assay. TCRdb limited this immuneACCESS table to in-frame rearrangements with V and J called. A share of clones is missing; checked studies link under half to unresolved V genes, and the rest is unexplained. The sample table lists 150,000 to 200,000 clones, roughly 85% of them with a count of one. The top ten hold 5% of the sample. Sequenced material: peripheral blood. Receptors were obtained from a human donor in a cohort sampled during active COVID-19.

In DNA form, the CDR3 reads TGTGCCAGCAGCCTCGACAGGGGCCGCTACGAGCAGTACTTC. This translates into CASSLDRGRYEQYF. The chain uses TRBV13 and TRBJ2-7; 8 nucleotides line up with TRBD1. Germline V gene sequence: CDR1 PRHDT, CDR2 FYEKMQ (reference sequence). The CDR3 has 14 residues. V gave up 5 bases and J gave up 3 bases; unmatched junction bases: 6.

The CDR3 protein is CASSGNTEAFF. The CDR3, as DNA: TGTGCCAGCAGCGGGAACACTGAAGCTTTCTTT. This chain links TRBV28 with TRBJ1-1; D remains ambiguous. The CDR3 length is 11 residues. The V gene lost 6 bases and the J gene lost 1 base, with 3 bases spanning the gap. Germline loops: CDR1 MDHEN, CDR2 SYDVKM.

This chain links TRBV7-6 with TRBJ2-1, with TRBD2 matching 11 bases. The CDR3 sequence is 16 residues long. Germline-derived CDR1 and CDR2 are SGHVS and FNYEAQ. Losses at the gene ends were 6 bases for V and 7 bases for J; bases not matched to a gene: 11. DNA for the CDR3: TGTGCCAGCAGTTCAGTTAGCGGGAGGGAGCGGAATGAGCAGTTCTTC. It is translated as CASSSVSGRERNEQFF. Complete variable domain (other parts from reference TRBV7-6 and TRBJ2-1): GAGVSQSPRYKVTKRGQDVALRCDPISGHVSLYWYRQALGQGPEFLTYFNYEAQQDKSGLPNDRFSAERPEGSISTLTIQRTEQRDSAMYRCASSSVSGRERNEQFFGPGTRLTVL.

V gene TRBV7-8 combines with J gene TRBJ2-7; D perhaps matches TRBD2 (6 bases). CDR1 is SGHVS and CDR2 is FQNEAQ in the germline V gene. With 5 bases removed from V and 4 bases from J, the gap between germline ends came to 18 bases. This CDR3 has 15 residues. CDR3 in DNA: TGTGCCAGCAGCCCCTCCCGGAGGGTCGGATACGAGCAGTACTTC. Translating gives CASSPSRRVGYEQYF.

The gene calls are TRBV6-5 and TRBJ1-1; 9 positions match TRBD1. This CDR3 is built from 13 residues. J gave up 4 bases and V 6 bases, and 3 bases lay outside the gene matches. From germline, CDR1 is MNHEY and CDR2 SVGAGI. The CDR3 sequence is CASRVTGGTEAFF. The CDR3 bases are TGTGCCAGCAGAGTGACAGGGGGCACTGAAGCTTTCTTT.

This clone has a single count. The chain has TRBV30 and TRBJ1-5; D is perhaps TRBD1 (5 bases). The CDR3 loop spans 16 amino acids. V dropped 2 bases and J dropped 8 bases, with 22 bases sitting between them. Germline values: CDR1 GTSNPN, CDR2 SVGIG (reference sequence). The CDR3 coding sequence is TGTGCCTGGAGTATGAGGGGAGGGGTCAGTTTGGAGCCCCAGCATTTT. It codes for CAWSMRGGVSLEPQHF.

The rearrangement links TRBV11-2 to TRBJ2-5; 9 bases match TRBD1. V trimming: 3 bases; J trimming: 4 bases; junction bases outside the gene matches: 6. CDR1 SGHAT and CDR2 FQNNGV come from the germline V gene. The CDR3 length is 15 residues. CDR3 in amino acids: CASSFTGGVGETQYF. In DNA, the CDR3 is TGTGCCAGCAGCTTTACAGGGGGCGTCGGAGAGACCCAGTACTTC.

This clone was detected only a few times. The chain employs TRBV5-6 and TRBJ2-6, with 7 bases lining up with TRBD1. With 6 bases clipped from V and 6 bases from J, the junction kept 21 bases outside the gene matches. The CDR3 contains 19 residues. Per the germline V gene, CDR1 is SGHDT and CDR2 is YYEEEE. This chain's CDR3 is CASIYLGTVPLLEANVLTF. The CDR3 DNA sequence: TGTGCCAGCATCTATCTCGGGACAGTTCCCCTCCTAGAGGCCAACGTCCTGACTTTC.

The chain has TRBV27 and TRBJ2-7; a possible D gene is TRBD2 (6 bases). CDR1 is MNHEY and CDR2 is SMNVEV in the germline V gene (reference sequence). The CDR3 totals 13 residues. Trimming stripped 2 bases from V and 5 bases from J, with 10 bases between. The chain's CDR3 is CASSLAGIDEQYF. The CDR3 DNA reads as TGTGCCAGCAGTTTAGCGGGGATCGACGAGCAGTACTTC.

The chain links TRBV27 to TRBJ2-7; the match to TRBD2 covers 8 bases. The ends lost 5 bases at V and 4 bases at J; junction bases unmatched: 13. CDR1 and CDR2 (germline): MNHEY, SMNVEV (reference sequence). This CDR3 has 16 amino acids. In nucleotides, the CDR3 is TGTGCCAGCAGTACGCGTGAGCGGGGGTGGGCATACGAGCAGTACTTC. It encodes CASSTRERGWAYEQYF.

This chain links TRBV5-1 with TRBJ1-3, with 7 positions matching TRBD1. This CDR3 is 17 amino acids long. V shed 0 bases, J shed 4 bases, and the junction held 10 bases outside the gene matches. Looked up from germline, CDR1 is SGHRS and CDR2 is YFSETQ. This CDR3 is CASSLDGPGGYGNTIYF. CDR3 DNA sequence: TGCGCCAGCAGCTTGGACGGGCCAGGGGGGTACGGAAACACCATATATTTT.

The chain has TRBV6-6 and TRBJ2-7; no reliable D call. V was pared by 6 bases and J by 0 bases, with 6 bases between. CDR1 is MNHNY, CDR2 SVGAGI, per germline (reference sequence). The CDR3 runs 12 residues. In DNA, the CDR3 is TGTGCCAGCAGGGTGAGCTCCTACGAGCAGTACTTC. Translated: CASRVSSYEQYF.

The chain combines TRBV27 with TRBJ2-1, with 16 bases fitting TRBD2. Germline V gene lookup returns CDR1 MNHEY and CDR2 SMNVEV (reference sequence). V dropped 5 bases and J dropped 5; count of bases not matched to a gene: 12. CDR3 length: 19 residues. Written as DNA, the CDR3 is TGTGCCAGCAGTACACCCCCCGGGACTAGCGGGAGGGCCGACAATGAGCAGTTCTTC. Translated, it gives CASSTPPGTSGRADNEQFF.

This chain joins TRBV7-2 and TRBJ1-2, with 8 bases identical to TRBD1. Losses at the gene ends were 0 bases for V and 0 bases for J; bases not matched to a gene: 6. The CDR3 extends over 17 amino acids. Per the germline V gene, CDR1 is SGHTA and CDR2 is FQGNSA. CDR3 bases: TGTGCCAGCAGCTTAGCCTTGGACAGGGCCGCTAACTATGGCTACACCTTC. Translating it yields CASSLALDRAANYGYTF.

This clone was seen once. The chain employs TRBV5-1 and TRBJ1-3; the match to TRBD1 covers 9 bases. CDR1 is SGHRS, CDR2 YFSETQ, per germline. The trim removed 4 bases at V and 0 bases at J, leaving 2 bases unmatched. This CDR3 is built from 15 residues. CDR3 amino acids: CASSPGQGSGNTIYF. CDR3 DNA: TGCGCCAGCAGCCCGGGACAGGGCTCTGGAAACACCATATATTTT.

This clone was picked up a small number of times. The V call is TRBV19, the J call TRBJ1-1, with D perhaps matching TRBD1 (5 bases). CDR3 length: 15 amino acids. Trimming left V 7 bases short and J 11 bases short, with 26 bases between. From germline, CDR1 is LNHDA and CDR2 SQIVND (reference sequence). The CDR3 coding sequence is TGTGCCAGTAATATTAGGGGAGGGGCCCTCGGCGTTGCTTTCTTT. Its protein is CASNIRGGALGVAFF.

This chain joins TRBV9 and TRBJ1-2; possibly TRBD1 for D (5 bases). The CDR3 consists of 15 residues. Trimming stripped 0 bases from V and 4 bases from J, with 13 bases between. Germline CDR1 reads SGDLS; CDR2 reads YYNGEE. The CDR3 region is CASSVGGGTVYGYTF. CDR3 in DNA: TGTGCCAGCAGCGTAGGGGGCGGGACCGTCTATGGCTACACCTTC.

The CDR3 sequence: CASPAGGADGYTF. The DNA of the CDR3 is TGCGCCAGTCCCGCGGGGGGTGCGGATGGCTACACCTTC. V is TRBV10-1 and J is TRBJ1-2; D is possibly TRBD1 (5 bases). The CDR3 has 13 amino acids. V lost 9 bases and J 6 bases, leaving 17 bases between the germline ends. Germline values: CDR1 WNHNN, CDR2 SYGVQD (reference sequence).

The CDR3 spells CASTSHGQGDEKLFF. In DNA form, the CDR3 reads TGTGCCAGCACCTCACATGGGCAGGGCGATGAAAAACTGTTTTTT. This chain joins TRBV3-1 (or the pseudogene TRBV3-2) and TRBJ1-4; D perhaps matches TRBD1 (5 bases). The CDR3 loop spans 15 amino acids. Germline lookup yields CDR1 LGHDT and CDR2 YNNKEL (reference sequence). V was cut by 7 bases and J by 6 bases, with 18 bases left in between.

V gene TRBV6-1 combines with J gene TRBJ1-5; 9 nucleotides agree with TRBD1. V dropped 4 bases and J dropped 1; count of bases not matched to a gene: 8. CDR1 MNHNS and CDR2 SASEGT come from the germline V gene. The CDR3 consists of 17 residues. CDR3 protein: CASSVVSTGGSNQPQHF. Here the CDR3 DNA reads TGTGCCAGCAGTGTAGTTTCGACAGGGGGGAGCAATCAGCCCCAGCATTTT.

The J gene is TRBJ2-7, the V gene TRBV5-1; D uncertain. Trimming pared 4 bases from V and 5 bases from J, leaving 22 bases between. Germline V gene data show CDR1 as SGHRS and CDR2 as YFSETQ. The CDR3 spans 16 residues. The chain's CDR3 is CASSPILPASRNEQYF. DNA of the CDR3: TGCGCCAGCAGCCCCATCCTTCCCGCCAGCAGGAACGAGCAGTACTTC.

The chain combines TRBV7-2 with TRBJ2-3; TRBD2 might be the D (7 bases). The CDR3 runs 15 residues. Germline V CDR1 and CDR2: SGHTA, FQGNSA. V shed 1 base and J shed 6 bases, with 14 bases lying between them. Here the CDR3 DNA reads TGTGCCAGCAGCTTAGTTCGGGGGGCTGTGGATACGCAGTATTTT. It codes for CASSLVRGAVDTQYF.

V usage is TRBV27 and J usage is TRBJ2-7; 8 positions agree with TRBD1. J was trimmed by 1 base and V by 5 bases; bases with no gene match: 4. The germline CDR1 and CDR2 sequences are MNHEY and SMNVEV (reference sequence). The CDR3 covers 14 residues. Here the CDR3 DNA reads TGTGCCAGCAGTGTAGGACAGGGTTCCTACGAGCAGTACTTC. Its translation: CASSVGQGSYEQYF.

CDR3 in amino acids: CASSVQGSGQPQHF. The CDR3 DNA follows: TGTGCCAGCAGCGTACAGGGATCTGGTCAGCCCCAGCATTTT. The rearrangement joins TRBV5-4 to TRBJ1-5; possible D gene TRBD1, 6 bases. The CDR3 spans 14 residues. With 4 bases removed from V and 6 bases from J, the gap between germline ends came to 14 bases. Per the germline V gene, CDR1 is SGHNT and CDR2 is YYREEE (reference sequence).

This chain connects TRBV5-4 to TRBJ2-7, with 9 bases that match TRBD1. The CDR3 length is 16 residues. The V gene's germline CDR1 is SGHNT and CDR2 YYREEE (reference sequence). Trimming removed 0 bases from V and 5 bases from J; junction bases left unmatched: 9. CDR3 in amino acids: CASSLVRTGADNEQYF. CDR3 in DNA: TGTGCCAGCAGCTTGGTTCGGACAGGGGCGGATAACGAGCAGTACTTC.

This clone was recorded once. The chain combines TRBV6-5 with TRBJ2-3; 11 bases are shared with TRBD1. In germline, CDR1 is MNHEY, CDR2 SVGAGI. The CDR3 runs 14 residues. The V gene end was trimmed by 5 bases and the J gene end by 5 bases; junction bases not matched to a gene: 3. CDR3 sequence reads: CASSPGTGGDTQYF. As DNA, the CDR3 is TGTGCCAGCAGTCCCGGGACAGGGGGAGATACGCAGTATTTT.

This chain uses TRBV10-3 with TRBJ2-7, with 9 nucleotides matching TRBD1. The CDR3 is made up of 16 amino acids. The junction had 8 bases not matched to a gene; V was cut back by 3 bases and J by 2 bases. Germline V gene lookup returns CDR1 ENHRY and CDR2 SYGVKD. CDR3 in DNA: TGTGCCATCAGTGATAGGAGGACAGGGGTAACCTACGAGCAGTACTTC. Protein sequence: CAISDRRTGVTYEQYF.

The rearrangement links TRBV13 to TRBJ1-2; 9 nucleotides agree with TRBD1. Germline V gene data show CDR1 as PRHDT and CDR2 as FYEKMQ (reference sequence). CDR3 length equals 15 residues. With V trimmed by 0 bases and J by 6 bases, 5 bases remained unmatched. The CDR3 loop reads CASSLGTGGSHGYTF. DNA of the CDR3: TGTGCCAGCAGCTTAGGGACAGGGGGTTCTCATGGCTACACCTTC.